What follows is one T cell receptor (beta chain) and its context. The CDR3 is 13 residues long. V dropped 4 bases and J dropped 6 bases, with 12 bases sitting between them. CDR1 and CDR2 (germline): SGHVS, FNYEAQ. This entry comes from a study of blood T cell repertoires in COVID-19. Whole-study context: Donors in the United States, Italy and Spain gave samples during acute or convalescent COVID-19. Sources were T cells, B-cell-depleted T cells, or PBMCs; the material itself was cDNA or gDNA.

Per the authors' pipeline: Estimation of nucleated cell counts relied on the amplification of reference gene primers. Assay: immunoSEQ multiplex PCR; the TCRdb copy retains only in-frame clones and omits some. That table supplies the V and J calls and clone size; D and trimming were determined from the DNA. The sample shows tens of thousands of clones, roughly 89% of them seen only once. The rearrangement joins TRBV7-6 to TRBJ2-5; D unclear. The material sequenced was peripheral blood. The sequence was obtained from a human donor in a cohort sampled during active COVID-19. This CDR3 is CASSSLAEQTQYF. The CDR3 bases are TGTGCCAGCAGCTCCCTCGCGGAGCAGACCCAGTACTTC.